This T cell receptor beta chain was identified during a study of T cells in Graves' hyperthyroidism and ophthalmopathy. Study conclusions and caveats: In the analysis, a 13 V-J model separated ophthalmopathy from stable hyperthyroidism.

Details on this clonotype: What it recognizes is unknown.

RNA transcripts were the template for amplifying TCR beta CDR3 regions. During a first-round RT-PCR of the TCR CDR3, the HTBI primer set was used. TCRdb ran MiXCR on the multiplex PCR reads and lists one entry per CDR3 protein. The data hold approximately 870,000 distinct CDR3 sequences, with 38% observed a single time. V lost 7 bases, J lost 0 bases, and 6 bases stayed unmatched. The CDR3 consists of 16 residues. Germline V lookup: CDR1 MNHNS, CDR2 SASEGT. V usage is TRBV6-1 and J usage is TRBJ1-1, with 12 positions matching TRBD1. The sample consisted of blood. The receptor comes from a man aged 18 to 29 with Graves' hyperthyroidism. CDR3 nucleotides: TGTGCCAGCACCCGGGACAGGGGGCGCGTGAACACTGAAGCTTTCTTT. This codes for CASTRDRGRVNTEAFF.